This T cell receptor (beta chain) was captured in a study of blood T cell repertoires in COVID-19. Clinical history as reported by participants underpinned cohort assignment. Either two negative PCRs, clearance, or symptom resolution qualified Cohort 3 donors as recovered. Trimming removed 9 bases from V and 8 bases from J, with 20 bases in between. CDR3 length equals 14 residues. The germline V gene encodes CDR1 MDHEN and CDR2 SYDVKM. A single count supports this clone. Clones were sequenced by immunoSEQ multiplex PCR, and TCRdb holds only the in-frame ones, with some missing. This table holds over 200,000 clones, 86% found once.

This TCR derives from a man aged 18 to 29 who had recovered from COVID-19. This rearrangement joins TRBV28 to TRBJ2-1; D is possibly TRBD1 (5 bases). The sequencing input was PBMCs or T cells enriched from blood (not recorded which). Here the CDR3 DNA reads TGTGCCAGTTGCCTTGTACAGGATCAAGATGAGCAGTTCTTC. It translates to CASCLVQDQDEQFF.